The 27 T cell receptor beta chains presented below share a single source sample, sequenced in a study of a mutant IDH1 vaccine in newly diagnosed glioma. Time point of the sample: baseline, week 1 (first vaccination visit). The treatment is: pre-vaccination baseline after standard-of-care therapy. Libraries were prepared by immunoSEQ multiplex PCR; TCRdb keeps only in-frame clonotypes and omits some of them. Here the sample spans 45,000 to 65,000 clones, 65% to 85% being singletons. This specimen was PBMCs, taken from a glioma patient treated with radiotherapy, temozolomide or both. These receptors were obtained from a man between 18 and 29 years old with glioma.

This clone has just one count. The rearrangement joins TRBV7-9 to TRBJ1-2; 7 bases are shared with TRBD1. Germline V gene lookup returns CDR1 SEHNR and CDR2 FQNEAQ (reference sequence). The V segment lost 5 bases and the J segment 4 bases; nucleotides outside the gene matches: 10. CDR3 size: 15 residues. The CDR3 loop reads CASSPGQVGAYGYTF. Written as DNA, the CDR3 is TGTGCCAGCAGCCCTGGACAGGTCGGGGCCTATGGCTACACCTTC.

The V and J genes are TRBV2 and TRBJ2-1; D not certain. The CDR3 runs to 12 residues. Deletions cut 3 bases from V and 3 bases from J, with 3 bases between. Germline loops: CDR1 SNHLY, CDR2 FYNNEI. The CDR3 DNA sequence: TGTGCCAGCAGTGACAGCTACAATGAGCAGTTCTTC. Encoded protein: CASSDSYNEQFF.

The chain recombines TRBV10-3 with TRBJ1-1; 8 bases are shared with TRBD1. The trim removed 6 bases at V and 10 bases at J, leaving 4 bases unmatched. This CDR3 has 11 residues. The V gene's germline CDR1 is ENHRY and CDR2 SYGVKD. CDR3 residues: CAIRTGVGAFF. The CDR3 bases are TGTGCCATCAGGACAGGGGTCGGAGCTTTCTTT.

This sequence joins TRBV9 and TRBJ1-1; 9 positions match TRBD1. CDR3 length equals 15 residues. The V gene's germline CDR1 is SGDLS and CDR2 YYNGEE. Unmatched junction bases numbered 11, after V lost 5 bases and J lost 6 bases. The CDR3 sequence is CASSSGTGSNAEAFF. The CDR3 DNA is TGTGCCAGCAGTTCCGGGACAGGGAGTAACGCTGAAGCTTTCTTT.

The chain joins TRBV6-6 to TRBJ2-7; D gene ambiguous. CDR1 and CDR2 (germline): MNHNY, SVGAGI (reference sequence). The ends were cut back, 5 bases at V and 5 bases at J, with 16 bases in the middle. The CDR3 runs 14 residues. The CDR3 here is CASSPRPRSHEQYF. CDR3 DNA sequence: TGTGCCAGCAGTCCCCGGCCGAGGAGCCACGAGCAGTACTTC.

This chain joins TRBV7-9 and TRBJ1-2, with D possibly TRBD1 on 6 matching bases. CDR1 and CDR2 (germline): SEHNR, FQNEAQ (reference sequence). The CDR3 totals 16 residues. V shed 0 bases and J shed 3 bases, with 14 bases lying between them. In DNA, the CDR3 is TGTGCCAGCAGCTTAGCGGGGGGCCAGCGCGACTATGGCTACACCTTC. Its translation: CASSLAGGQRDYGYTF.

This rearrangement joins TRBV21-1 to TRBJ1-1. TRBV21-1 is reported as a pseudogene. CDR3 length equals 12 residues. The CDR3, as DNA: TGTGCCACCTCCGGGTCGAACACTGAAGCTTTCTTT. Translating it yields CATSGSNTEAFF.

This chain links TRBV29-1 with TRBJ1-2; 7 bases match TRBD1. Germline V gives CDR1 SQVTM, CDR2 ANQGSEA. The CDR3 is 13 amino acids. V trimming: 6 bases; J trimming: 3 bases; junction bases outside the gene matches: 7. The CDR3 loop reads CSVRDSTYYGYTF. CDR3 DNA sequence: TGCAGCGTAAGGGACAGTACCTACTATGGCTACACCTTC.

This chain links TRBV15 with TRBJ1-5; D unclear. The V end lost 5 bases, the J end lost 5 bases, and 13 bases lay between the germline ends. The germline gives CDR1 LNHNV, CDR2 YYDKDF (reference sequence). This CDR3 is built from 14 residues. The CDR3 bases are TGTGCCACCAGCCTCGATCCGGGCGATCAGCCCCAGCATTTT. Its protein product is CATSLDPGDQPQHF.

The genes are TRBV5-4 and TRBJ1-5; perhaps TRBD1 as D (6 bases). CDR1 and CDR2 from the germline V gene are SGHNT and YYREEE (reference sequence). CDR3 size: 13 residues. Trimming took 1 base from V and 7 from J, leaving 9 bases between them. CDR3 region: CASSLSGEQPQHF. CDR3 bases: TGTGCCAGCAGCTTGTCAGGGGAGCAGCCCCAGCATTTT.

The chain uses TRBV30 and TRBJ1-2; 9 bases agree with TRBD1. Trimming cost V 3 bases and J 6 bases; bases outside gene matches: 5. Germline CDR1 reads GTSNPN; CDR2 reads SVGIG (reference sequence). The CDR3 has 13 amino acids. The CDR3 loop reads CAWRRQGVHGYTF. The DNA for the CDR3 is TGTGCCTGGAGGAGACAGGGGGTTCATGGCTACACCTTC.

V and J are TRBV7-9 and TRBJ1-2, with 8 bases identical to TRBD1. The CDR3 sequence is 14 residues long. Germline V CDR1 and CDR2: SEHNR, FQNEAQ (reference sequence). Trimming took 3 bases from V and 1 from J; bases not matched to a gene: 1. The CDR3 spells CASSLTGVNYGYTF. The CDR3 region has the DNA TGTGCCAGCAGCTTGACAGGGGTTAACTATGGCTACACCTTC.

The chain links TRBV15 to TRBJ1-5; maybe TRBD1 (6 bases). The germline V gene has CDR1 LNHNV and CDR2 YYDKDF (reference sequence). CDR3 length: 14 residues. Trimming removed 6 bases from V and 0 bases from J, with 9 bases in between. The DNA for the CDR3 is TGTGCCACCAGACAGGGCCATAGCAATCAGCCCCAGCATTTT. This translates into CATRQGHSNQPQHF.

The table lists this clone with a count of one. The CDR3 here is CASSPGTVNTEAFF. CDR3 DNA: TGTGCCAGCAGCCCCGGGACGGTCAACACTGAAGCTTTCTTT. The rearrangement joins TRBV9 to TRBJ1-1, with D tentatively TRBD1 (5 bases). Deletions cut 4 bases from V and 2 bases from J, with 12 bases between. The CDR3 is made up of 14 amino acids. CDR1 SGDLS and CDR2 YYNGEE come from the germline V gene.

The chain uses TRBV18 and TRBJ2-3; maybe TRBD2 (6 bases). The CDR3 spans 14 residues. Trimming pared 4 bases from V and 5 bases from J, leaving 13 bases between. Germline V gene data show CDR1 as KGHSH and CDR2 as LQKENI. The CDR3 DNA follows: TGTGCCAGCTCACGCGGGGACGTCCTAGATACGCAGTATTTT. Amino acid sequence: CASSRGDVLDTQYF.

V usage is TRBV7-9 and J usage is TRBJ2-1; a possible D gene is TRBD2 (5 bases). The CDR3 has 17 residues. Germline V lookup: CDR1 SEHNR, CDR2 FQNEAQ (reference sequence). Trimming stripped 2 bases from V and 2 bases from J, with 16 bases between. CDR3 loop: CASSLNRERWTYNEQFF. The CDR3 nucleotides read TGTGCCAGCAGCTTAAATCGGGAAAGGTGGACCTACAATGAGCAGTTCTTC.

This clone was observed a handful of times. The CDR3 spells CSSLWSNGYTF. In nucleotides, the CDR3 is TGCAGCTCCCTCTGGAGTAATGGCTACACCTTC. The chain has TRBV29-1 and TRBJ1-2; D uncertain. The CDR3 is made up of 11 amino acids. Between the trimmed V and J ends, which lost 8 bases and 6 bases, there was a span of 13 bases. Germline V gene sequence: CDR1 SQVTM, CDR2 ANQGSEA.

The V call is TRBV19, the J call TRBJ2-7; no reliable D call. CDR3 length: 11 residues. Germline CDR1 LNHDA, CDR2 SQIVND (reference sequence). The V end lost 2 bases, the J end lost 4 bases, and 3 bases lay between the germline ends. CDR3 residues: CASSIKYEQYF. CDR3 nucleotides: TGTGCCAGTAGTATAAAGTACGAGCAGTACTTC.

The chain links TRBV29-1 to TRBJ2-3; D is undetermined. Germline lookup yields CDR1 SQVTM and CDR2 ANQGSEA. Between the trimmed V and J ends, which lost 2 bases and 0 bases, there was a span of 6 bases. The CDR3 extends over 13 amino acids. CDR3 protein: CSVEFASTDTQYF. DNA for the CDR3: TGCAGCGTTGAATTCGCCAGCACAGATACGCAGTATTTT.

The V gene is TRBV7-9, the J gene TRBJ1-1, with D maybe TRBD1 (6 bases). The CDR3 length is 14 residues. The germline gives CDR1 SEHNR, CDR2 FQNEAQ (reference sequence). The V and J ends lost 5 bases and 6 bases respectively, with 16 bases between them. CDR3 nucleotide sequence: TGTGCCAGCAGCCCACGTCAGGGGATCGCTGAAGCTTTCTTT. It encodes CASSPRQGIAEAFF. The entire variable domain, with the rest obtained from reference TRBV7-9 and TRBJ1-1, is as follows: DTGVSQNPRHKITKRGQNVTFRCDPISEHNRLYWYRQTLGQGPEFLTYFQNEAQLEKSRLLSDRFSAERPKGSFSTLEIQRTEQGDSAMYLCASSPRQGIAEAFFGQGTRLTVV.

The chain employs TRBV27 and TRBJ2-2; D may be TRBD2 (5 bases). Trimming removed 0 bases at V and 4 bases at J, with 6 bases between. The CDR3 loop spans 14 amino acids. Germline-derived CDR1 and CDR2 are MNHEY and SMNVEV (reference sequence). The CDR3 region has the DNA TGTGCCAGCAGTTTATCAGGGAGCACCGGGGAGCTGTTTTTT. This sequence encodes CASSLSGSTGELFF.

The chain uses TRBV10-3 and TRBJ2-1; D not certain. Trimming left V 1 base short and J 0 bases short, with 4 bases between. Per the germline V gene, CDR1 is ENHRY and CDR2 is SYGVKD. The CDR3 totals 14 residues. CDR3 sequence: CAISELNSYNEQFF. In nucleotides, the CDR3 is TGTGCCATCAGTGAGTTAAACTCCTACAATGAGCAGTTCTTC.

The chain employs TRBV15 and TRBJ2-3, with 8 bases matching TRBD2. Trimming at V came to 0 bases and at J to 1 base, leaving 0 bases not matched to a gene. Per the germline V gene, CDR1 is LNHNV and CDR2 is YYDKDF (reference sequence). The CDR3 has 15 residues. Written as DNA, the CDR3 is TGTGCCACCAGCAGAGAGCGGGAGGGCACAGATACGCAGTATTTT. Its translation: CATSREREGTDTQYF.

The rearrangement joins TRBV4-3 to TRBJ2-5, with D perhaps being TRBD1 or TRBD2 (5 bases each). V was cut by 4 bases and J by 3 bases, with 18 bases left in between. CDR3 length equals 16 residues. The germline CDR1 and CDR2 sequences are LGHNA and YSLEER. In DNA, the CDR3 is TGCGCCAGCAGCCCGTCTTCGGGGCCCCTCGAAGAGACCCAGTACTTC. Translation gives CASSPSSGPLEETQYF.

The chain recombines TRBV6-1 with TRBJ2-7; no definite D call. The V gene lost 2 bases and the J gene lost 0 bases, with 14 bases spanning the gap. The germline V gene encodes CDR1 MNHNS and CDR2 SASEGT. CDR3 length: 16 residues. The chain's CDR3 is CASSEPAGKYSYEQYF. CDR3 in DNA: TGTGCCAGCAGTGAACCGGCAGGCAAGTACTCCTACGAGCAGTACTTC.

CDR3 sequence: CASSFTGESQPQHF. The DNA of the CDR3 is TGTGCCAGCAGCTTTACAGGGGAATCTCAGCCCCAGCATTTT. This chain connects TRBV7-2 to TRBJ1-5; 7 bases align to TRBD1. Germline assignment: CDR1 SGHTA and CDR2 FQGNSA. Unmatched junction bases numbered 5, after V lost 3 bases and J lost 6 bases. The CDR3 loop spans 14 amino acids. Variable domain in full (rest from reference TRBV7-2 and TRBJ1-5): GAGVSQSPSNKVTEKGKDVELRCDPISGHTALYWYRQSLGQGLEFLIYFQGNSAPDKSGLPSDRFSAERTGGSVSTLTIQRTQQEDSAVYLCASSFTGESQPQHFGDGTRLSIL.

A single count supports this clone. The chain couples TRBV6-5 to TRBJ1-1; D is possibly TRBD1 (6 bases). Germline loops: CDR1 MNHEY, CDR2 SVGAGI. The CDR3 has 14 residues. V gave up 4 bases and J gave up 6 bases, with 15 bases separating them. This chain's CDR3 is CASSFGRGTAEAFF. CDR3 nucleotide sequence: TGTGCCAGCAGTTTTGGCAGGGGCACGGCTGAAGCTTTCTTT.